One and the same sample provided the 17 T cell receptor beta chains below, sequenced in a study of blood T cell repertoires in COVID-19. The assay was immunoSEQ multiplex PCR, and TCRdb's table has in-frame clones only and misses some. The sample holds approximately 40,000 clones, about 81% seen once. The sample taken for sequencing was peripheral blood. The receptors originated from a human donor in a cohort sampled during active COVID-19.

V and J are TRBV7-9 and TRBJ1-5, with D possibly TRBD1 on 5 matching bases. The ends were cut back, 4 bases at V and 1 base at J, with 8 bases in the middle. The germline V gene encodes CDR1 SEHNR and CDR2 FQNEAQ (reference sequence). The CDR3 is 14 residues long. CDR3 bases: TGTGCCAGCAGCTCCGACAGAAGCAATCAGCCCCAGCATTTT. Amino acid sequence: CASSSDRSNQPQHF.

The chain carries TRBV27 and TRBJ1-5; 8 bases fit TRBD1. The CDR3 is 17 amino acids. V gave up 6 bases and J gave up 4 bases; unmatched junction bases: 14. From germline, CDR1 is MNHEY and CDR2 SMNVEV (reference sequence). CDR3 nucleotide sequence: TGTGCCAGCAGCCGCCAATCCGGGACAGGATCGAATCAGCCCCAGCATTTT. This gives the protein CASSRQSGTGSNQPQHF.

The chain uses TRBV3-1 (or the pseudogene TRBV3-2) and TRBJ1-3; TRBD1 matches at 9 bases. The CDR3 has 18 residues. The trim removed 4 bases at V and 0 bases at J, leaving 10 bases unmatched. Germline V gene sequence: CDR1 LGHDT, CDR2 YNNKEL (reference sequence). The CDR3 is CASSPGTGTVSSGNTIYF. In DNA, the CDR3 is TGTGCCAGCAGCCCGGGGACAGGGACTGTGAGCTCTGGAAACACCATATATTTT.

The rearrangement links TRBV6-5 to TRBJ1-1; D is unresolved. V lost 7 bases, J lost 0 bases, and 9 bases lay in between. CDR1 and CDR2 (germline): MNHEY, SVGAGI. This CDR3 has 13 residues. The CDR3 region has the DNA TGTGCCAGCATTCTCACAATGAACACTGAAGCTTTCTTT. Translated: CASILTMNTEAFF.

The chain combines TRBV4-2 with TRBJ2-7, with TRBD2 matching 9 bases. The CDR3 spans 18 residues. Losses at the gene ends were 1 base for V and 0 bases for J; bases not matched to a gene: 10. Germline assignment: CDR1 LGHNA and CDR2 YNFKEQ. The DNA for the CDR3 is TGTGCCAGCAGCCAAGTAATCCCAGGACTAGCGAGCTCCTACGAGCAGTACTTC. As protein: CASSQVIPGLASSYEQYF.

The chain links TRBV11-3 to TRBJ2-1, with a possible D match to TRBD2 (5 bases). This CDR3 comprises 13 residues. In germline, CDR1 is SGHNT, CDR2 YENEEA. V was shortened by 2 bases and J by 5 bases, with 7 bases between the two germline ends. The CDR3 is CASSLFGDNEQFF. DNA of the CDR3: TGTGCCAGCAGCTTATTCGGGGACAATGAGCAGTTCTTC.

The chain has TRBV6-5 and TRBJ1-6; the D is unclear. CDR3 length: 12 residues. Germline assignment: CDR1 MNHEY and CDR2 SVGAGI. With 2 bases removed from V and 10 bases from J, the gap between germline ends came to 6 bases. The CDR3: CASSYGESPLHF. The CDR3 DNA is TGTGCCAGCAGTTACGGGGAGTCACCCCTCCACTTT.

This clone was picked up many times. The chain carries TRBV6-5 and TRBJ1-2; D is possibly TRBD1 (5 bases). V was shortened by 6 bases and J by 1 base, with 12 bases between the two germline ends. This CDR3 is built from 14 residues. The germline gives CDR1 MNHEY, CDR2 SVGAGI. CDR3 nucleotides: TGTGCCAGCAGACAGGACATGATTAACTATGGCTACACCTTC. Translating gives CASRQDMINYGYTF.

The V gene is TRBV5-1, the J gene TRBJ1-1, with 7 bases matching TRBD1. The CDR3 is 13 amino acids. With V trimmed by 3 bases and J by 3 bases, 2 bases remained unmatched. Germline V gene lookup returns CDR1 SGHRS and CDR2 YFSETQ. The CDR3, as DNA: TGCGCCAGCAGCTACGACAGGGACACTGAAGCTTTCTTT. As protein: CASSYDRDTEAFF.

The chain carries TRBV12-2 and TRBJ1-4; TRBD1 is the table's D call, not checked against the DNA. TRBV12-2 is labeled a pseudogene. This CDR3 is 14 amino acids long. In DNA, the CDR3 is TGTGCAAGTCGCTGGGCCGGGACAGGGGAAAAACTGTTTTTT. Translated: CASRWAGTGEKLFF.

This chain uses TRBV7-2 with TRBJ1-6; 9 bases are shared with TRBD1. Germline V CDR1 and CDR2: SGHTA, FQGNSA. The V segment lost 2 bases and the J segment 9 bases; nucleotides outside the gene matches: 2. This CDR3 comprises 14 residues. In DNA, the CDR3 is TGTGCCAGCAGCTTAAAGACAGGGGGTTCACCCCTCCACTTT. Its translation is CASSLKTGGSPLHF. Full variable domain (rest looked up from reference TRBV7-2 and TRBJ1-6): GAGVSQSPSNKVTEKGKDVELRCDPISGHTALYWYRQSLGQGLEFLIYFQGNSAPDKSGLPSDRFSAERTGGSVSTLTIQRTQQEDSAVYLCASSLKTGGSPLHFGNGTRLTVT.

This rearrangement joins TRBV6-2 or TRBV6-3 to TRBJ2-7, with 9 positions matching TRBD1. Germline values: CDR1 MNHEY, CDR2 SVGEGT. This CDR3 comprises 17 residues. Trimming at V came to 0 bases and at J to 2 bases, leaving 8 bases not matched to a gene. CDR3 bases: TGTGCCAGCAGTTACTCGATCATCAGGACAGGGGCCTACGAGCAGTACTTC. It translates to CASSYSIIRTGAYEQYF.

The CDR3 DNA sequence: TGTGCCACCAGCCCGACTAGCGGAAACACCGGGGAGCTGTTTTTT. Its protein is CATSPTSGNTGELFF. The chain combines TRBV15 with TRBJ2-2; 9 bases agree with TRBD2. This CDR3 is 15 amino acids long. After removal of 5 bases from V and 2 bases from J, the junction contained 3 bases not matched to a gene. CDR1 and CDR2 from the germline V gene are LNHNV and YYDKDF (reference sequence). Supplemented by reference TRBV15 and TRBJ2-2, the full variable domain reads DAMVIQNPRYQVTQFGKPVTLSCSQTLNHNVMYWYQQKSSQAPKLLFHYYDKDFNNEADTPDNFQSRRPNTSFCFLDIRSPGLGDTAMYLCATSPTSGNTGELFFGEGSRLTVL.

J is TRBJ2-7 and V is TRBV6-5; 7 positions agree with TRBD1. Germline V gives CDR1 MNHEY, CDR2 SVGAGI. Germline trimming cut 4 bases from V and 4 bases from J; bases unmatched to any gene: 10. The CDR3 has 15 amino acids. CDR3 residues: CASSSTGTAKYEQYV. CDR3 DNA sequence: TGTGCCAGCAGTTCAACCGGGACAGCAAAATACGAGCAGTACGTC.

The chain uses TRBV5-1 and TRBJ2-5; 9 bases fit TRBD2. The V gene's germline CDR1 is SGHRS and CDR2 YFSETQ. Losses at the gene ends were 4 bases for V and 5 bases for J; bases not matched to a gene: 9. The CDR3 has 15 residues. This CDR3 reads CASSALAGPTETQYF. The CDR3 DNA follows: TGCGCCAGCAGCGCCCTAGCGGGGCCCACGGAGACCCAGTACTTC.

The chain employs TRBV24-1 and TRBJ2-5; D unclear. The CDR3 runs 18 residues. CDR1 and CDR2 (germline): KGHDR, SFDVKD. V was shortened by 3 bases and J by 1 base, with 20 bases between the two germline ends. The CDR3 sequence is CATSDPSRGGDVQETQYF. CDR3 nucleotide sequence: TGTGCCACCAGTGATCCCTCCCGAGGCGGCGATGTCCAAGAGACCCAGTACTTC.

The chain links TRBV7-2 to TRBJ2-5, with 10 bases matching TRBD2. The V and J ends lost 2 bases and 5 bases, in that order; junction bases with no gene match: 5. This CDR3 is 15 amino acids long. Per germline, CDR1 SGHTA and CDR2 FQGNSA. The CDR3 protein is CASSLQRGGRETQYF. The CDR3, as DNA: TGTGCCAGCAGCTTACAGCGGGGGGGCCGGGAGACCCAGTACTTC.